The present T cell receptor beta chain was sequenced within a study of vaccination effects on CD4 cells after COVID-19. On this clone: The antigen is unknown.

The assay was immunoSEQ multiplex PCR, and TCRdb's table has in-frame clones only and misses some. The data hold 50,000 or so clones, with 50% to 70% observed a single time. Between days 9 and 10 of culture, CD4+ T cells were separated out. With 0 bases clipped from V and 0 bases from J, the junction kept 5 bases outside the gene matches. CDR3 size: 16 residues. CDR1 is SGDLS and CDR2 is YYNGEE in the germline V gene. This chain uses TRBV9 with TRBJ1-1; 7 nucleotides align to TRBD1. The sequence was collected from a human donor who received a COVID-19 vaccine. The starting material was CD4+ T cells from PBMCs cultured without peptide, obtained before COVID-19 vaccination. DNA for the CDR3: TGTGCCAGCAGCGTAGGGGGACAGCTATTGAACACTGAAGCTTTCTTT. As protein: CASSVGGQLLNTEAFF.